These T cell receptor beta chains were read from a single sample in a study of T cells in Graves' hyperthyroidism and ophthalmopathy. TCRdb fed the multiplex PCR reads into MiXCR, producing one record per CDR3 protein. The sample contains 250,000 to 300,000 distinct CDR3 sequences, approximately 16% of which appear only once. Input material: blood. These receptors all come from a woman in her forties or fifties with Graves' hyperthyroidism that later progressed to Graves' ophthalmopathy. CDR3s include the opening cysteine and the closing phenylalanine or tryptophan. The order of the fields is clone size, D gene, J gene, CDR3 length, V gene, CDR3 DNA, CDR3 protein. D genes are given only for firm matches. Size is stated for part of the rows, as once, few or many counts, or as a class when the clone is expanded.

clone_size: few; d_call: .; j_call: TRBJ2-3; cdr3_length: 14; v_call: TRBV4-1; cdr3_nt: TGCGCCAGCAGCCAAGATTCCGTGGGGGGTACGCAGTATTTT; cdr3_aa: CASSQDSVGGTQYF
clone_size: .; d_call: .; j_call: TRBJ1-3; cdr3_length: 16; v_call: TRBV5-5; cdr3_nt: TGTGCCAGCAACCCCGGGGCCTTCCCCGGCGGAAACACCATATATTTT; cdr3_aa: CASNPGAFPGGNTIYF
clone_size: many; d_call: .; j_call: TRBJ1-2; cdr3_length: 14; v_call: TRBV24-1; cdr3_nt: TGTGCCACCAGTGATTATCAGGGTAACTATGGCTACACCTTC; cdr3_aa: CATSDYQGNYGYTF
clone_size: .; d_call: .; j_call: TRBJ2-1; cdr3_length: 12; v_call: TRBV7-2; cdr3_nt: TGTGCCAGCAGCCACCCGGGACTCCGGGTGTTCTTC; cdr3_aa: CASSHPGLRVFF
clone_size: many; d_call: .; j_call: TRBJ1-1; cdr3_length: 15; v_call: TRBV18; cdr3_nt: TGTGCCAGCTCACCACCCGGGACACTACGCACTGAAGCTTTCTTT; cdr3_aa: CASSPPGTLRTEAFF
clone_size: many; d_call: .; j_call: TRBJ2-1; cdr3_length: 15; v_call: TRBV5-1; cdr3_nt: TGCGCCAGCAGCTTGGCTAGTAGCGCACTCAATGAGCAGTTCTTC; cdr3_aa: CASSLASSALNEQFF
clone_size: few; d_call: .; j_call: TRBJ2-7; cdr3_length: 12; v_call: TRBV20-1; cdr3_nt: TGCAGTGCTAGGGAGAGGCGCGACGAGCAGTACTTC; cdr3_aa: CSARERRDEQYF
clone_size: many; d_call: .; j_call: TRBJ1-5; cdr3_length: 15; v_call: TRBV7-8; cdr3_nt: TGTGCCAGCAGCTTATTTGCGGGAGTGGGTCAGCCCCAGCATTTT; cdr3_aa: CASSLFAGVGQPQHF
clone_size: many; d_call: .; j_call: TRBJ1-1; cdr3_length: 13; v_call: TRBV28; cdr3_nt: TGTGCCAGCAGTTTTATGGGGTACGTCGAAGCTTTCTTT; cdr3_aa: CASSFMGYVEAFF
clone_size: many; d_call: .; j_call: TRBJ2-7; cdr3_length: 13; v_call: TRBV2; cdr3_nt: TGTGCCAGCACCAGACAGGATTACTACGAGCAGTACTTC; cdr3_aa: CASTRQDYYEQYF
clone_size: many; d_call: .; j_call: TRBJ2-7; cdr3_length: 13; v_call: TRBV2; cdr3_nt: TGTGCCAGCAACGGGGGCGCCTCCTACGAGCAGTACTTC; cdr3_aa: CASNGGASYEQYF
clone_size: many; d_call: .; j_call: TRBJ1-1; cdr3_length: 15; v_call: TRBV5-1; cdr3_nt: TGCGCCAGCAGCTTGTTAGGCCAGCCGAACACTGAAGCTTTCTTT; cdr3_aa: CASSLLGQPNTEAFF
clone_size: many; d_call: .; j_call: TRBJ2-7; cdr3_length: 15; v_call: TRBV9; cdr3_nt: TGTGCCAGCAGCGTAGGCTACAGCCAAGCCTACGAGCAGTACTTC; cdr3_aa: CASSVGYSQAYEQYF
clone_size: .; d_call: TRBD1; j_call: TRBJ1-6; cdr3_length: 14; v_call: TRBV10-2; cdr3_nt: TGCGCCAGCAGTGGACAGGGCAGGAATTCACCCCTCCACTTT; cdr3_aa: CASSGQGRNSPLHF
clone_size: many; d_call: TRBD1; j_call: TRBJ2-7; cdr3_length: 14; v_call: TRBV7-8; cdr3_nt: TGTGCCAGCAGCTTAGAAGAGCAGGGGGTGACGCAGTACTTC; cdr3_aa: CASSLEEQGVTQYF
clone_size: many; d_call: .; j_call: TRBJ2-7; cdr3_length: 15; v_call: TRBV11-1; cdr3_nt: TGTGCCAGCAGCTTAGCAGGACCGGGTATGTACGAGCAGTACTTC; cdr3_aa: CASSLAGPGMYEQYF
clone_size: many; d_call: .; j_call: TRBJ2-5; cdr3_length: 12; v_call: TRBV30; cdr3_nt: TGTGCCTGGGGTCTTCCGAGAGAGACCCAGTACTTC; cdr3_aa: CAWGLPRETQYF
clone_size: many; d_call: .; j_call: TRBJ2-3; cdr3_length: 15; v_call: TRBV5-1; cdr3_nt: TGCGCCAGCAGCTTGAAGGGGCTAAGCACAGATACGCAGTATTTT; cdr3_aa: CASSLKGLSTDTQYF
clone_size: many; d_call: .; j_call: TRBJ2-5; cdr3_length: 15; v_call: TRBV30; cdr3_nt: TGTGCCTGGAGTGTCCCAGGGGGGGCTGGGGAGACCCAGTACTTC; cdr3_aa: CAWSVPGGAGETQYF
clone_size: .; d_call: TRBD1; j_call: TRBJ1-1; cdr3_length: 15; v_call: TRBV9; cdr3_nt: TGTGCCAGCAGCGTTTACAGGGGAGGAACAGTTGAAGCTTTCTTT; cdr3_aa: CASSVYRGGTVEAFF
clone_size: .; d_call: .; j_call: TRBJ2-1; cdr3_length: 15; v_call: TRBV4-1; cdr3_nt: TGCGCCAGCAGCCAAGACTCGTTGACCTACAATGAGCAGTTCTTC; cdr3_aa: CASSQDSLTYNEQFF
clone_size: many; d_call: .; j_call: TRBJ1-2; cdr3_length: 11; v_call: TRBV20-1; cdr3_nt: TGCAGTGCAGGACAGATCTATGGCTACACCTTC; cdr3_aa: CSAGQIYGYTF
clone_size: .; d_call: .; j_call: TRBJ2-7; cdr3_length: 17; v_call: TRBV6-1; cdr3_nt: TGTGCCAGCAGTGAAGCGCTTCCAGGCCTGGGGGGCAACGAGCAGTACTTC; cdr3_aa: CASSEALPGLGGNEQYF
clone_size: few; d_call: .; j_call: TRBJ1-5; cdr3_length: 14; v_call: TRBV20-1; cdr3_nt: TGCAGTGCTAGAGAAGGGGGTGGGGGTCAGCCCCAGCATTTT; cdr3_aa: CSAREGGGGQPQHF
clone_size: .; d_call: .; j_call: TRBJ1-4; cdr3_length: 16; v_call: TRBV5-8; cdr3_nt: TGTGCCAGCAGCTTGGGGGCGGCATCCGGGGCTGAAAAACTGTTTTTT; cdr3_aa: CASSLGAASGAEKLFF
clone_size: few; d_call: .; j_call: TRBJ1-1; cdr3_length: 13; v_call: TRBV10-3; cdr3_nt: TGTGCCATCAAACCAGGGCCGAACACTGAAGCTTTCTTT; cdr3_aa: CAIKPGPNTEAFF
clone_size: many; d_call: TRBD2; j_call: TRBJ2-7; cdr3_length: 16; v_call: TRBV11-2; cdr3_nt: TGTGCCAGCCGACTCCCGGGACTAGCGGGAGCCTACGAGCAGTACTTC; cdr3_aa: CASRLPGLAGAYEQYF
clone_size: many; d_call: .; j_call: TRBJ2-5; cdr3_length: 14; v_call: TRBV2; cdr3_nt: TGTGCCAGCAGTGAAAGGGTCGGTACGACCCCCCGGTACTTC; cdr3_aa: CASSERVGTTPRYF
clone_size: .; d_call: .; j_call: TRBJ1-1; cdr3_length: 15; v_call: TRBV7-9; cdr3_nt: TGTGCCAGCAGCTTAGTTCTGGAGGGAAGAACTGAAGCTTTCTTT; cdr3_aa: CASSLVLEGRTEAFF
clone_size: many; d_call: TRBD1; j_call: TRBJ2-1; cdr3_length: 15; v_call: TRBV18; cdr3_nt: TGTGCCAGCTCACGGCGACAGGGGGACTACAATGAGCAGTTCTTC; cdr3_aa: CASSRRQGDYNEQFF
clone_size: many; d_call: .; j_call: TRBJ1-5; cdr3_length: 14; v_call: TRBV28; cdr3_nt: TGTGCCAGCAATGGGGGTTATAGCAATCAGCCCCAGCATTTT; cdr3_aa: CASNGGYSNQPQHF
clone_size: many; d_call: .; j_call: TRBJ2-3; cdr3_length: 16; v_call: TRBV7-3; cdr3_nt: TGTGCCAGCAGCCTACAGGGTTCTCGAGTAACAGATACGCAGTATTTT; cdr3_aa: CASSLQGSRVTDTQYF
clone_size: few; d_call: TRBD2; j_call: TRBJ2-7; cdr3_length: 14; v_call: TRBV27; cdr3_nt: TGTGCCAGCTCCCCAGCGGGAGTGGGCTACGAGCAGTACTTC; cdr3_aa: CASSPAGVGYEQYF